The text below deals with one T cell receptor (beta chain). What it recognizes is unknown. This sample is part of a study of T cells in localized non-small cell lung cancer. Points from the study as a whole: Uninvolved nearby lung showed the greatest T cell clonality, exceeding that found in tumor.

The protocol was immunoSEQ multiplex PCR, while the TCRdb copy is restricted to in-frame clones and leaves out a portion. The top ten hold just under 20% of the sample, which has approximately 54,000 clones, approximately 82% seen once. V was clipped by 5 bases and J by 1 base, with 8 bases between them. The CDR3 consists of 13 residues. Germline CDR1 is SGHTA and CDR2 is FQGTGA. The sequence came from an older female donor with stage II squamous cell lung carcinoma. V is TRBV7-3 and J is TRBJ1-1; tentative D call: TRBD1 (5 bases). The specimen comprised peripheral blood, sampled before any cancer treatment. In DNA, the CDR3 is TGTGCCAGCAGCAGGGGCGAGAACACTGAAGCTTTCTTT. As protein: CASSRGENTEAFF.